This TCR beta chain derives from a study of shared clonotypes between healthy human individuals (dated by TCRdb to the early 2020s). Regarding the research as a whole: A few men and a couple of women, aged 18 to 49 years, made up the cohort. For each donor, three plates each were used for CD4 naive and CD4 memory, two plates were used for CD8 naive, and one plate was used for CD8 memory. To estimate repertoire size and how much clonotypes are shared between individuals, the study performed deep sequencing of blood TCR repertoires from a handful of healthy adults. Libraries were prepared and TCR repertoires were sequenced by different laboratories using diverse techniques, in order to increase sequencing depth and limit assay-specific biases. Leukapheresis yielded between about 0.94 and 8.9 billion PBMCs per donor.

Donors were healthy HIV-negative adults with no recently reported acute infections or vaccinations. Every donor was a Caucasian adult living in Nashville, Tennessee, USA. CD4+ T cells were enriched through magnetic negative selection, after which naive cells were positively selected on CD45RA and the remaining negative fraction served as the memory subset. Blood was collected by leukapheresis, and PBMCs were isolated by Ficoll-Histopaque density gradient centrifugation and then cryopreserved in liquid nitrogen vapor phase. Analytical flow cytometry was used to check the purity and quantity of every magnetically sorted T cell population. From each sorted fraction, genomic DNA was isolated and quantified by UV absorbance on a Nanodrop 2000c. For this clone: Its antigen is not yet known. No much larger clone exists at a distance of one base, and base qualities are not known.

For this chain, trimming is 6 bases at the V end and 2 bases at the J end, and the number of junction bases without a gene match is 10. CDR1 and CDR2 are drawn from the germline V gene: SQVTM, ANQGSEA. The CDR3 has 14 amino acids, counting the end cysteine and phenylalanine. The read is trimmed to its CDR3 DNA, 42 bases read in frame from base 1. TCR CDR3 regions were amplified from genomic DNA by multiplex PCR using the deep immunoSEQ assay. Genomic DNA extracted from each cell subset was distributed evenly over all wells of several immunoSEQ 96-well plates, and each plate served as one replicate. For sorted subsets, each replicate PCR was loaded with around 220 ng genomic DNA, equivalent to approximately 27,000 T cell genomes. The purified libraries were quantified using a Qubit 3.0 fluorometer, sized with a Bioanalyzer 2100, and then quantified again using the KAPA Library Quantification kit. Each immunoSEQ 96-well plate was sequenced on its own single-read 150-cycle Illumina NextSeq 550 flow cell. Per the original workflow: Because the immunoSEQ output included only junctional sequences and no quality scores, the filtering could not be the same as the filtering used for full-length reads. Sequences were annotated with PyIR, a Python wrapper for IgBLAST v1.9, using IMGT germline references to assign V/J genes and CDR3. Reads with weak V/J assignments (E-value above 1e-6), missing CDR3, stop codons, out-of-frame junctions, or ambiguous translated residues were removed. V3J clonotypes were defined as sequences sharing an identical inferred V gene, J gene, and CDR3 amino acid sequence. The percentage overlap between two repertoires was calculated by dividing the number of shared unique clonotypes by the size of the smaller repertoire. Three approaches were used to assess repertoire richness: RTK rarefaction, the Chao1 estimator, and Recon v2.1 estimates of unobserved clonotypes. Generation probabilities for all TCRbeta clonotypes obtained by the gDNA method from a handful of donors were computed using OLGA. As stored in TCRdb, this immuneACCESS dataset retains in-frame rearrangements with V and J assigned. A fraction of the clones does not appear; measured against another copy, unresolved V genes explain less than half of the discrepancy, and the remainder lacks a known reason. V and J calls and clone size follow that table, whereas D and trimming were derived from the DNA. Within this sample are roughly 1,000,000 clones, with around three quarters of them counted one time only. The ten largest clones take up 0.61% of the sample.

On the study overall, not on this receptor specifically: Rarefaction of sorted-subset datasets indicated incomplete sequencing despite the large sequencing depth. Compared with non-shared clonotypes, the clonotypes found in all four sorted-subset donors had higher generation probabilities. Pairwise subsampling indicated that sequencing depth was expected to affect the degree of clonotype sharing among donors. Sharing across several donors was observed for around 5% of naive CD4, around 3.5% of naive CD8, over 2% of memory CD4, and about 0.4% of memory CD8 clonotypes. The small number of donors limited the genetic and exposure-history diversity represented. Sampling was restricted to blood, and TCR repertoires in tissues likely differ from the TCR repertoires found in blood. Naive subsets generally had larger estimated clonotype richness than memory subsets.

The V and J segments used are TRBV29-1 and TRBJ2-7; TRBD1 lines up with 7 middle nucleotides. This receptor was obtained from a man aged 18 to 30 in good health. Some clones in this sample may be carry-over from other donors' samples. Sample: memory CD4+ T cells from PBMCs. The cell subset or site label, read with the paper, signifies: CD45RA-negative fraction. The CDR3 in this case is CSVVDRPFAYEQYF. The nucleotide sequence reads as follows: TGCAGCGTAGTGGACAGGCCTTTTGCCTACGAGCAGTACTTC.